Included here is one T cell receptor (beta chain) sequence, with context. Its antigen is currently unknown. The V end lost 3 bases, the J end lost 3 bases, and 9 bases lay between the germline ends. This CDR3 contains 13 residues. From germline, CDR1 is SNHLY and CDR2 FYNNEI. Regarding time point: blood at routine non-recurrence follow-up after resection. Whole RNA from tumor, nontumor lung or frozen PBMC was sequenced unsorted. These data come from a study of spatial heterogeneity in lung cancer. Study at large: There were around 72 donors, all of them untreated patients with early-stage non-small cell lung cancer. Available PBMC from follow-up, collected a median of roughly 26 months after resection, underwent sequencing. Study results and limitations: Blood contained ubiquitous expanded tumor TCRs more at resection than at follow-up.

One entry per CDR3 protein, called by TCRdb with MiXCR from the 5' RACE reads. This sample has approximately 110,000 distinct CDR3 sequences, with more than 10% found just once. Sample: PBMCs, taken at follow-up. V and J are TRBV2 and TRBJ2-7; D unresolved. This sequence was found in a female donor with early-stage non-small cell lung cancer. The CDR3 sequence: CASSDPNLYEQYF. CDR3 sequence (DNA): TGTGCCAGCAGTGATCCGAACCTCTACGAGCAGTACTTC.